This TCR beta chain was captured by sequencing in a study of T cells in Graves' hyperthyroidism and ophthalmopathy. Worth noting for this clonotype: What it recognizes is unknown.

The length of the CDR3 is 15 residues. The germline CDR1 and CDR2 sequences are SNHLY and FYNNEI. Trimming cost V 5 bases and J 4 bases; bases outside gene matches: 5. Diagnoses were made from clinical symptoms, serum measures (thyroxine and TRAb), thyroid ultrasound and orbital computed tomography. The study, taken as a whole, reports: Also found in blood were most expanded thyroid clonotypes above 0.001. Ophthalmopathy onset followed model prediction by a median around six months. A 13 V-J model separated ophthalmopathy from stable hyperthyroidism.

RNA transcripts were the template for amplifying TCR beta CDR3 regions. RT-PCR in the first round (using the HTBI primer set) targeted the TCR CDR3. TCRdb independently ran MiXCR on the multiplex PCR reads; one entry per CDR3 protein. The sample lists 550,000 to 600,000 distinct CDR3 sequences, 40% to 55% occurring once. This receptor was identified in an adult woman with Graves' disease, either hyperthyroidism or ophthalmopathy (not recorded which). Input material: peripheral blood or thyroid tissue (not recorded which). This rearrangement joins TRBV2 to TRBJ2-2; 9 bases agree with TRBD1. CDR3 protein: CASSRDRDSTGELFF. The CDR3 DNA reads as TGTGCCAGCAGTCGGGACAGGGACTCCACCGGGGAGCTGTTTTTT.